The T cell receptor beta chain described here comes from a study of Graves' ophthalmopathy and Graves' hyperthyroidism (dated by TCRdb to the late 2010s). A note on the overall study: Peripheral blood was collected at initial diagnosis, before any treatment. In five or six hyperthyroidism patients, T-cell repertoires of thyroid tissue and blood were compared. Following sample collection, hyperthyroidism patients were given methimazole at a starting dose of 30 mg daily, and ophthalmopathy patients were given high-dose intravenous methylprednisolone. In total, approximately 130 blood samples were TCR-sequenced: some 40 ophthalmopathy, roughly 77 hyperthyroidism and roughly 17 hyperthyroidism-to-ophthalmopathy patients. The independent validation cohort included about 20 hyperthyroidism patients plus 17 patients who later progressed from hyperthyroidism to ophthalmopathy. A discovery set of about a hundred patients (about 45 ophthalmopathy, around 57 stable hyperthyroidism) was enrolled to explore V-J signatures distinguishing ophthalmopathy from hyperthyroidism. TCR beta repertoire signatures were used to distinguish Graves' ophthalmopathy from Graves' hyperthyroidism and to predict progression to ophthalmopathy.

For repertoire sequencing, TCR beta CDR3 regions were amplified from RNA transcripts. The first round was an RT-PCR using HTBI primers with the Qiagen OneStep RT-PCR kit, and this first round was followed by a second-round multiplex PCR, then size selection and purification. Sequencing of the libraries was carried out on an Illumina HiSeq2000 in paired-end mode with 100 bp reads. The paper's data handling went like this. SOAPnuke was used for read processing, and reads with adapters, uncalled bases, a mean Phred below 15, or no exact constant-primer or identifier match were discarded. COPE v1.2.5 was used to merge the high-quality paired reads. Each unique nucleotide sequence was treated as a clonotype, and MiTCR v1.1 was used to align the clonotypes to the IMGT TRB V, D and J references. Only V-J combinations with frequency above 0.0001 were analysed, covering around 99% of repertoires. For each V-J combination, a TCR clonal expansion and chaos score was defined as the ratio of F50 clonal expansion to chaos observed in the TCRdist matrix. Welch's t-statistics and random forest were used to reduce features to about a dozen V-J combinations, which were fed into a naive Bayes classifier. The similarity between thyroid and blood repertoires was quantified using the Morisita-Horn index. TCRdb reanalyzed the raw reads on its own, using fastp at Q25 for trimming and MiXCR for clone calling, and kept in-frame beta chains. Entries that share a CDR3 protein sequence are merged under the most common genes and DNA. These V and J calls rely on TCRdb rather than the paper's analysis. This sample comprises 600,000 to 950,000 distinct CDR3 sequences, approximately 40% of them detected only once. 44% of the sample is in the top ten clones.

Patients with ophthalmopathy had moderately to severely active disease, with a Clinical Activity Score of 3 or more, a NOSPECS grade of 4 or more, and a disease duration of less than 3 months. Anyone with other autoimmune diseases, uncontrolled infections, pregnancy or lactation was excluded from the study. Diagnosis relied on clinical symptoms, serum thyroxine, TRAb, thyroid ultrasound and orbital computed tomography. PBMCs were isolated from roughly 10 ml of fresh peripheral blood by Ficoll-Paque density gradient centrifugation. Total RNA was extracted with Trizol reagent and quality-checked on an Agilent 2100 Bioanalyzer. This clonotype was detected ten times or more. Its recognized antigen is unknown. The record has no base qualities; no much larger clone is one base away. What the authors observed across the whole study: No statistical method was used to set the sample size in advance, and the investigators knew which group each participant was assigned to. In validation, the model predicted ophthalmopathy progression with 55% to 71% sensitivity and less than 80% specificity; 12 predicted patients were CT-confirmed with GO in a median of approximately 6.5 months. Most expanded thyroid clonotypes with a frequency above 0.001 also appeared in blood, which suggests that blood repertoires may reflect the immune response in the thyroid. In cross-validation, the 13-signature model distinguished ophthalmopathy from stable hyperthyroidism with 85% to 90% sensitivity and about 84% specificity, and in the test set the corresponding values were roughly 80% and 76%.

The CDR3 spans 14 residues, from the cysteine through the phenylalanine. Of the read, only the CDR3 DNA is kept; its 42 bases are in frame from base 1. Taken from the germline V gene, the CDR1 and CDR2 loops are SQVTM and ANQGSEA. Trimming takes 2 bases from V and 5 bases from J, and the germline ends sit 16 bases apart. The sequence links TRBV29-1 to TRBJ2-7; the D region is possibly TRBD1 or TRBD2, each matching across 5 bases. Sequenced input: peripheral blood. This TCR was recovered from an adult man with Graves' ophthalmopathy. The DNA sequence follows: TGCAGCGTTGAAAGGTGGTCGAGAGGGGACGAGCAGTACTTC. This encodes CSVERWSRGDEQYF.